These 29 T cell receptor beta chains originate from one sample sequenced in a study of cytomegalovirus exposure and HLA in healthy donors. Use of 60 Vbeta and 13 Jbeta primers characterized the PCR. TCRdb's table, derived via immunoSEQ multiplex PCR, lists solely in-frame clones and lacks some. The sample includes about 180,000 clones, roughly three quarters of them seen just once. Sequencing was performed on PBMCs. The receptor set was obtained from a woman in her twenties or thirties in good health and CMV-seropositive.

This chain's CDR3 is CATSDSQETQYF. CDR3 bases: TGTGCCACTTCCGACTCCCAAGAGACCCAGTACTTC. The rearrangement links TRBV6-6 to TRBJ2-5; D gene uncertain. V lost 10 bases to trimming and J lost 1 base, with 10 bases between them. This CDR3 has 12 residues. The germline gives CDR1 MNHNY, CDR2 SVGAGI (reference sequence).

CDR3 DNA sequence: TGTGCCAGCAGCCAGCGACAGATCTATGGCTACACCTTC. It encodes CASSQRQIYGYTF. This sequence joins TRBV28 and TRBJ1-2, with D maybe TRBD1 (5 bases). The V end was cut by 6 bases, the J end by 4 bases, with 12 bases between. Germline V gives CDR1 MDHEN, CDR2 SYDVKM. The CDR3 has 13 amino acids.

CDR3 residues: CASSLTGSYEQYF. For the CDR3, the DNA is TGTGCCAGCAGTTTGACAGGGTCCTACGAGCAGTACTTC. The genes are TRBV28 and TRBJ2-7, with TRBD1 matching 7 bases. The V gene end was trimmed by 3 bases and the J gene end by 1 base; junction bases not matched to a gene: 0. The CDR3 has 13 residues. CDR1 and CDR2 (germline): MDHEN, SYDVKM.

On this clone: The junction differs from germline at one of its ends, possibly a read error. The CDR3 spells CASSGANGLTF. The CDR3 coding sequence is TGTGCCAGCTCTGGGGCCAACGGCCTGACTTTC. This chain joins TRBV10-3 and TRBJ2-6; D is possibly TRBD1 (5 bases). Germline loops: CDR1 ENHRY, CDR2 SYGVKD. The CDR3 covers 11 residues.

A few counts support this clone. The gene calls are TRBV4-1 and TRBJ2-5; 7 bases map to TRBD2. In germline, CDR1 is MGHRA, CDR2 YSYEKL. The CDR3 sequence is 17 residues long. The J segment lost 1 base and the V segment lost 4 bases, leaving 12 bases of the junction unmatched. The CDR3 sequence: CASSPLERGGFQETQYF. CDR3 nucleotides: TGCGCCAGCAGCCCCCTGGAGCGCGGGGGTTTCCAAGAGACCCAGTACTTC.

V gene TRBV2 combines with J gene TRBJ1-4; the match to TRBD1 covers 8 bases. Germline V gives CDR1 SNHLY, CDR2 FYNNEI. The CDR3 runs to 14 residues. Trimming removed 6 bases from V and 7 bases from J; junction bases left unmatched: 7. The CDR3 nucleotides are TGTGCCAGCAGCGACAGGGGCATAGCTGAAAAACTGTTTTTT. Protein product: CASSDRGIAEKLFF.

The chain recombines TRBV10-1 with TRBJ2-3; 10 bases fit TRBD2. The CDR3 is 15 residues long. Losses at the gene ends were 5 bases for V and 5 bases for J; bases not matched to a gene: 7. Looked up from germline, CDR1 is WNHNN and CDR2 is SYGVQD (reference sequence). In DNA, the CDR3 is TGCGCCAGCAGTCTTAGGACTAGCGGAGGAGATACGCAGTATTTT. As protein: CASSLRTSGGDTQYF.

V gene TRBV9 combines with J gene TRBJ2-1, with 7 bases matching TRBD2. The CDR3 runs 16 residues. The V gene's germline CDR1 is SGDLS and CDR2 YYNGEE. The V segment lost 3 bases and the J segment 4 bases; nucleotides outside the gene matches: 10. The CDR3 reads CASSAPGAGKYNEQFF. The CDR3 DNA reads TGTGCCAGCAGCGCCCCAGGAGCGGGGAAGTACAATGAGCAGTTCTTC. The full variable domain, with the rest looked up from reference TRBV9 and TRBJ2-1, is DSGVTQTPKHLITATGQRVTLRCSPRSGDLSVYWYQQSLDQGLQFLIQYYNGEERAKGNILERFSAQQFPDLHSELNLSSLELGDSALYFCASSAPGAGKYNEQFFGPGTRLTVL.

This clone showed up just once. J is TRBJ2-1 and V is TRBV7-9; TRBD2 matches 12 bases. Trimming cost V 5 bases and J 4 bases; bases outside gene matches: 3. Per the germline V gene, CDR1 is SEHNR and CDR2 is FQNEAQ (reference sequence). The CDR3 loop spans 15 amino acids. DNA of the CDR3: TGTGCCAGCAGCCCGACTAGCGGGGGTTACAATGAGCAGTTCTTC. Amino acids: CASSPTSGGYNEQFF.

V gene TRBV11-3 combines with J gene TRBJ2-1, with 7 bases lining up with TRBD1. Trimming cost V 5 bases and J 2 bases; bases outside gene matches: 9. The germline CDR1 and CDR2 sequences are SGHNT and YENEEA. The CDR3 spans 16 residues. CDR3 in DNA: TGTGCCAGCAGCACGAGGGGGCCAAGTGCCTACAATGAGCAGTTCTTC. Its translation is CASSTRGPSAYNEQFF.

Here the CDR3 DNA reads TGCGCCAGCAGCTTCGGGGAGAACACTGAAGCTTTCTTT. The encoded protein is CASSFGENTEAFF. The V and J genes are TRBV5-1 and TRBJ1-1; D not certain. The CDR3 has 13 amino acids. The germline CDR1 and CDR2 sequences are SGHRS and YFSETQ. The V end lost 2 bases, the J end lost 1 base, and 6 bases lay between the germline ends.

The rearrangement uses TRBV11-2 and TRBJ2-2; 8 bases match TRBD2. The V gene end was trimmed by 2 bases and the J gene end by 5 bases; junction bases not matched to a gene: 16. The CDR3 totals 19 residues. The germline CDR1 and CDR2 sequences are SGHAT and FQNNGV. The CDR3 region has the DNA TGTGCCAGCAGCTTAAGGGCGGGGGGAATCTTACCGAGAACCGGGGAGCTGTTTTTT. Translating gives CASSLRAGGILPRTGELFF.

DNA of the CDR3: TGTGCCAGCAGCCTCCGTCAGGGTAGCTCCTACGAGCAGTACTTC. This sequence encodes CASSLRQGSSYEQYF. The V call is TRBV7-2, the J call TRBJ2-7; D perhaps matches TRBD1 (5 bases). This CDR3 comprises 15 residues. V gave up 5 bases and J gave up 0 bases, with 14 bases separating them. The germline CDR1 and CDR2 sequences are SGHTA and FQGNSA.

The chain links TRBV4-2 to TRBJ1-2; tentatively, D is TRBD1 (5 bases). Trimming removed 0 bases at V and 2 bases at J, with 10 bases between. This CDR3 is 15 amino acids long. Germline-derived CDR1 and CDR2 are LGHNA and YNFKEQ. The CDR3 sequence: CASSQDRQINYGYTF. The CDR3 DNA sequence: TGTGCCAGCAGCCAAGATCGACAGATAAACTATGGCTACACCTTC.

The chain employs TRBV28 and TRBJ2-1; 7 nucleotides line up with TRBD1. The V segment lost 2 bases and the J segment 4 bases; nucleotides outside the gene matches: 2. The length of the CDR3 is 14 residues. Germline values: CDR1 MDHEN, CDR2 SYDVKM. The CDR3 nucleotides read TGTGCCAGCAGTTTAAGGGGGCCTTACAATGAGCAGTTCTTC. Amino acid sequence: CASSLRGPYNEQFF.

V usage is TRBV6-5 and J usage is TRBJ2-7; D possibly corresponds to TRBD1 (6 bases). V shed 6 bases and J shed 2 bases, with 14 bases lying between them. CDR1 is MNHEY, CDR2 SVGAGI, per germline. CDR3 length: 14 amino acids. As DNA, the CDR3 is TGTGCCAGCAGCCCATCCAGGGGCCCCTACGAGCAGTACTTC. Residues: CASSPSRGPYEQYF.

This chain connects TRBV19 to TRBJ1-6; TRBD1 aligns across 8 bases. Looked up from germline, CDR1 is LNHDA and CDR2 is SQIVND (reference sequence). The CDR3 has 15 amino acids. V shed 3 bases and J 7 bases; nucleotides not matched to a gene: 5. The CDR3 protein is CASSMAGGWNSPLHF. The CDR3 nucleotides read TGTGCCAGTAGTATGGCAGGGGGCTGGAATTCACCCCTCCACTTT. Together with reference TRBV19 and TRBJ1-6, the CDR3 gives the full variable domain: DGGITQSPKYLFRKEGQNVTLSCEQNLNHDAMYWYRQDPGQGLRLIYYSQIVNDFQKGDIAEGYSVSREKKESFPLTVTSAQKNPTAFYLCASSMAGGWNSPLHFGNGTRLTVT.

The gene calls are TRBV7-3 and TRBJ2-3; TRBD2 matches 12 bases. V shed 6 bases and J 1 base; nucleotides not matched to a gene: 14. CDR1 SGHTA and CDR2 FQGTGA come from the germline V gene. This CDR3 has 19 residues. CDR3 nucleotides: TGTGCCAGCAGTCCTATGGGGCTAGCGGGGGGGCGTGGCACAGATACGCAGTATTTT. It is translated as CASSPMGLAGGRGTDTQYF.

The J gene is TRBJ2-7, the V gene TRBV27, with a tentative D call TRBD2 (6 bases). Germline lookup yields CDR1 MNHEY and CDR2 SMNVEV (reference sequence). The CDR3 loop spans 14 amino acids. V lost 2 bases and J 5 bases, leaving 13 bases between the germline ends. Written as DNA, the CDR3 is TGTGCCAGCAGTTTAGTCCGGGGGAGGAACGAGCAGTACTTC. It codes for CASSLVRGRNEQYF.

This chain uses TRBV5-6 with TRBJ1-2; tentatively, D is TRBD1 (6 bases). This CDR3 spans 16 amino acids. Looked up from germline, CDR1 is SGHDT and CDR2 is YYEEEE. V gave up 0 bases and J gave up 3 bases, with 15 bases separating them. CDR3 DNA: TGTGCCAGCAGCTTGGATACGGGGGGCGCGTACTATGGCTACACCTTC. Its translation is CASSLDTGGAYYGYTF. Full variable domain (remainder filled in from reference TRBV5-6 and TRBJ1-2): DAGVTQSPTHLIKTRGQQVTLRCSPKSGHDTVSWYQQALGQGPQFIFQYYEEEERQRGNFPDRFSGHQFPNYSSELNVNALLLGDSALYLCASSLDTGGAYYGYTFGSGTRLTVV.

The genes are TRBV4-1 and TRBJ2-7; D possibly corresponds to TRBD1 (6 bases). The CDR3 totals 15 residues. Deletions cut 4 bases from V and 2 bases from J, with 15 bases between. Germline V gives CDR1 MGHRA, CDR2 YSYEKL. In DNA, the CDR3 is TGCGCCAGCAGCCGACAGGACGGGGTAGCCTACGAGCAGTACTTC. Amino acids: CASSRQDGVAYEQYF.

V is TRBV10-1 and J is TRBJ2-7, with D tentatively TRBD2 (5 bases). The V gene's germline CDR1 is WNHNN and CDR2 SYGVQD (reference sequence). This CDR3 has 13 residues. Trimming took 7 bases from V and 3 from J, leaving 13 bases between them. The CDR3, as DNA: TGCGCCAGCAAAGGGCCCAGCGGCTACGAGCAGTACTTC. This encodes CASKGPSGYEQYF.

This chain joins TRBV4-1 and TRBJ2-4, with 15 bases matching TRBD2. Germline V gene lookup returns CDR1 MGHRA and CDR2 YSYEKL. The V and J ends lost 4 bases and 0 bases, in that order; junction bases with no gene match: 4. This CDR3 comprises 18 residues. CDR3 DNA: TGCGCCAGCAGCCCGGGACTAGCGGGGGGTCTAGCCAAAAACATTCAGTACTTC. Translated, it gives CASSPGLAGGLAKNIQYF.

The rearrangement uses TRBV19 and TRBJ1-1; 10 bases align to TRBD1. CDR1 is LNHDA, CDR2 SQIVND, per germline (reference sequence). Germline trimming cut 6 bases from V and 5 bases from J; bases unmatched to any gene: 6. CDR3 length: 14 residues. The CDR3 DNA reads as TGTGCCAGTAGAATAAAGGACAGGGGGACTGAAGCTTTCTTT. As protein: CASRIKDRGTEAFF.

This clone appeared a few times. The chain combines TRBV6-4 with TRBJ1-4; weak D call: TRBD1 (5 bases). Germline values: CDR1 MRHNA, CDR2 SNTAGT. This CDR3 is built from 17 residues. V shed 1 base and J shed 4 bases, with 16 bases lying between them. The CDR3 protein is CASSDYKKGQNNEKLFF. For the CDR3, the DNA is TGTGCCAGCAGTGACTATAAAAAGGGGCAGAATAATGAAAAACTGTTTTTT.

The chain combines TRBV5-1 with TRBJ2-7; 7 bases match TRBD1. The CDR3 spans 15 residues. V lost 0 bases to trimming and J lost 6 bases; unmatched junction nucleotides: 9. Per the germline V gene, CDR1 is SGHRS and CDR2 is YFSETQ. The CDR3 region is CASSLDGTGVGEQYF. DNA of the CDR3: TGCGCCAGCAGCTTGGATGGAACAGGGGTAGGCGAGCAGTACTTC.

The gene calls are TRBV7-9 and TRBJ2-7; 10 bases are shared with TRBD1. This CDR3 region has 14 residues. After removal of 3 bases from V and 3 bases from J, the junction contained 2 bases not matched to a gene. Germline CDR1 is SEHNR and CDR2 is FQNEAQ (reference sequence). In DNA, the CDR3 is TGTGCCAGCAGCTTGACAGGGGGCTTCTACGAGCAGTACTTC. Translated, it gives CASSLTGGFYEQYF.

In its sample, this clone was seen once. The gene calls are TRBV7-6 and TRBJ1-2; no clear D gene. In germline, CDR1 is SGHVS, CDR2 FNYEAQ. The CDR3 loop spans 16 amino acids. V was clipped by 5 bases and J by 4 bases, with 20 bases between them. This chain's CDR3 is CASSPYSVAGSYGYTF. In DNA, the CDR3 is TGTGCCAGCAGCCCATATTCGGTCGCTGGGAGCTATGGCTACACCTTC.

This clone was picked up one time. The gene calls are TRBV9 and TRBJ2-1, with 9 bases that match TRBD2. Germline CDR1 SGDLS, CDR2 YYNGEE. The CDR3 is made up of 16 amino acids. V lost 4 bases, J lost 0 bases, and 5 bases stayed unmatched. The chain's CDR3 is CASSLRAGGSYNEQFF. The CDR3 coding sequence is TGTGCCAGCAGCCTGCGAGCGGGGGGCTCCTACAATGAGCAGTTCTTC.